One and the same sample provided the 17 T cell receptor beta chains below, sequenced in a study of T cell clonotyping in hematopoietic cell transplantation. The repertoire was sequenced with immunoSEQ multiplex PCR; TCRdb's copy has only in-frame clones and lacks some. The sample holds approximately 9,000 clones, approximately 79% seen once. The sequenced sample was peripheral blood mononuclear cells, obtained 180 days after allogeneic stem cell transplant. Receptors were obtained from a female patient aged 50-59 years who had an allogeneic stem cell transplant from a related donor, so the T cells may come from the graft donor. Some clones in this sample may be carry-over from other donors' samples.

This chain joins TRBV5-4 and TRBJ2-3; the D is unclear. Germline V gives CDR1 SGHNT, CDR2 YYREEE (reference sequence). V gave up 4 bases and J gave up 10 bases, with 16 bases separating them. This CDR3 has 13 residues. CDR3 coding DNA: TGTGCCAGCAGCCTCACGGGTGACGGTCCGCAGTATTTT. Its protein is CASSLTGDGPQYF.

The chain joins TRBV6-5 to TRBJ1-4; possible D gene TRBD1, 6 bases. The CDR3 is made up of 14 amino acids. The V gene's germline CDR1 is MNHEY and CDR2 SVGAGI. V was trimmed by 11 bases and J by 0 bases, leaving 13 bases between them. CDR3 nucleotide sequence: TGTGCCGCCGGGGGGCGAGCAACTAATGAAAAACTGTTTTTT. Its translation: CAAGGRATNEKLFF.

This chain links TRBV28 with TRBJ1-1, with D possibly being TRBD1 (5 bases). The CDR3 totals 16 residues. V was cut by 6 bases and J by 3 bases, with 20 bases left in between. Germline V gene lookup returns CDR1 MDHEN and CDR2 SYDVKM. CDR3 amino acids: CASSQRQYRGDTEAFF. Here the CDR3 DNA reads TGTGCCAGCAGCCAACGCCAATATAGAGGGGACACTGAAGCTTTCTTT. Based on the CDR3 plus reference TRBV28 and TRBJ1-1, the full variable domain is DVKVTQSSRYLVKRTGEKVFLECVQDMDHENMFWYRQDPGLGLRLIYFSYDVKMKEKGDIPEGYSVSREKKERFSLILESASTNQTSMYLCASSQRQYRGDTEAFFGQGTRLTVV.

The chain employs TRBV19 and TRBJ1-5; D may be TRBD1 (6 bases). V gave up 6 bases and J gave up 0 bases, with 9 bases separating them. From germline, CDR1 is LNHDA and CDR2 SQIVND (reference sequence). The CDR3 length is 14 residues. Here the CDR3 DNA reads TGTGCCAGTAGGGACAGATTTAGCAATCAGCCCCAGCATTTT. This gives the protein CASRDRFSNQPQHF. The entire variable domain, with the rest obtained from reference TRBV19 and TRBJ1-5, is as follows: DGGITQSPKYLFRKEGQNVTLSCEQNLNHDAMYWYRQDPGQGLRLIYYSQIVNDFQKGDIAEGYSVSREKKESFPLTVTSAQKNPTAFYLCASRDRFSNQPQHFGDGTRLSIL.

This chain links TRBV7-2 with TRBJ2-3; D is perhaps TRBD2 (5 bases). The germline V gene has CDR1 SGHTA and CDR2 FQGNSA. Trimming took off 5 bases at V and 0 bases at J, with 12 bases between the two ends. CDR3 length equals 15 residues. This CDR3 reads CASSASSPSTDTQYF. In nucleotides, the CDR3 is TGTGCCAGCAGCGCTAGCAGCCCTAGCACAGATACGCAGTATTTT. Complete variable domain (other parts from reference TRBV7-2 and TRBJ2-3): GAGVSQSPSNKVTEKGKDVELRCDPISGHTALYWYRQSLGQGLEFLIYFQGNSAPDKSGLPSDRFSAERTGGSVSTLTIQRTQQEDSAVYLCASSASSPSTDTQYFGPGTRLTVL.

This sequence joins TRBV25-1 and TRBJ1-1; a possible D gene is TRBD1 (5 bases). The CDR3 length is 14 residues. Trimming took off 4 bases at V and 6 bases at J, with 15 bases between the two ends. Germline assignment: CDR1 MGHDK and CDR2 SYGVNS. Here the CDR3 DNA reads TGTGCCAGCAGTGTCCTGGGGGTCCTCTCTGAAGCTTTCTTT. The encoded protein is CASSVLGVLSEAFF.

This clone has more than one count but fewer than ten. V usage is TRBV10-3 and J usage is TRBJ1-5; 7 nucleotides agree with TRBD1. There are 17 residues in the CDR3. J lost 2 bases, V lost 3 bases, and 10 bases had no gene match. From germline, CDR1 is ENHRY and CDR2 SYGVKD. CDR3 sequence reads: CAISDSPRGLGNQPQHF. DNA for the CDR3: TGTGCCATCAGTGACAGTCCCAGGGGGTTAGGCAATCAGCCCCAGCATTTT.

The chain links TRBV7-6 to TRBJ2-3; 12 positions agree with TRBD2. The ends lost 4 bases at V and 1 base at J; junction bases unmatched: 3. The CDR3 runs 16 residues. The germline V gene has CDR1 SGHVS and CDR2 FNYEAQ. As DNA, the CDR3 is TGTGCCAGCAGCTGGACTAGCGGGACCCGCACAGATACGCAGTATTTT. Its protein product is CASSWTSGTRTDTQYF.

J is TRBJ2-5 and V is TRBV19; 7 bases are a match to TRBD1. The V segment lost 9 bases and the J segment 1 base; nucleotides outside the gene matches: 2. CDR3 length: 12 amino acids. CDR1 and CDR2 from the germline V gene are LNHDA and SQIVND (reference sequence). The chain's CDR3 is CARRDSQETQYF. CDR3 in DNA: TGTGCCAGACGGGACAGCCAAGAGACCCAGTACTTC. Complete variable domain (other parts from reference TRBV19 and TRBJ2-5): DGGITQSPKYLFRKEGQNVTLSCEQNLNHDAMYWYRQDPGQGLRLIYYSQIVNDFQKGDIAEGYSVSREKKESFPLTVTSAQKNPTAFYLCARRDSQETQYFGPGTRLLVL.

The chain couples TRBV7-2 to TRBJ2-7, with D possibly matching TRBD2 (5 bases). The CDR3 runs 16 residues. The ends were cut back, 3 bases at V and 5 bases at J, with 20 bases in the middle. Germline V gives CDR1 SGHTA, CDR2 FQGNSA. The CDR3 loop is CASSFRGKYLNNEQYF. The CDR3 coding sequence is TGTGCCAGCAGCTTTAGAGGGAAGTATCTTAATAACGAGCAGTACTTC.

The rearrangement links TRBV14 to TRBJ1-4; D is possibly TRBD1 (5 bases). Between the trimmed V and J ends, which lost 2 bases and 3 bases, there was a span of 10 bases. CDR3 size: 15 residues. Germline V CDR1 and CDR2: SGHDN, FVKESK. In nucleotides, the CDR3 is TGTGCCAGCAGCCAAATCGGGGCTCCTAATGAAAAACTGTTTTTT. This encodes CASSQIGAPNEKLFF. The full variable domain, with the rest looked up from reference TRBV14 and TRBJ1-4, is EAGVTQFPSHSVIEKGQTVTLRCDPISGHDNLYWYRRVMGKEIKFLLHFVKESKQDESGMPNNRFLAERTGGTYSTLKVQPAELEDSGVYFCASSQIGAPNEKLFFGSGTQLSVL.

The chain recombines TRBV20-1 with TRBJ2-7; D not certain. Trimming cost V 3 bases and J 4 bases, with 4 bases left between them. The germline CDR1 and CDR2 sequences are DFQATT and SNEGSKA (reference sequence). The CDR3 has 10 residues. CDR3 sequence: CSASRYEQYF. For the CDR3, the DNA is TGCAGTGCTAGCAGGTACGAGCAGTACTTC.

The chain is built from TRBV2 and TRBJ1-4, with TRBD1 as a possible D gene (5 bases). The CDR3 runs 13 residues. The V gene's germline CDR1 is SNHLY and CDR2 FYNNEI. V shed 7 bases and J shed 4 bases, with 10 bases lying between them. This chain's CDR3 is CASTRVLNEKLFF. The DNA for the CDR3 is TGTGCCAGCACCAGGGTCCTTAATGAAAAACTGTTTTTT.

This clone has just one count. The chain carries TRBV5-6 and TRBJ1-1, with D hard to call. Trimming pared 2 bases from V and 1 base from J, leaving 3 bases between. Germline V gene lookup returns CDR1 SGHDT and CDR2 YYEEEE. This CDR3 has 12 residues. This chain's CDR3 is CASSFQNTEAFF. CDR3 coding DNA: TGTGCCAGCAGCTTTCAGAACACTGAAGCTTTCTTT.

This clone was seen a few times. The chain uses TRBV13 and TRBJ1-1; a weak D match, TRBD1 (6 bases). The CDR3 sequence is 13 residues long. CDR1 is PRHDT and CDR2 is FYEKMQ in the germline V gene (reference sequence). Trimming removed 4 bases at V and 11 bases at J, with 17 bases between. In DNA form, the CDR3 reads TGTGCCAGCAGCTCGGGGACACCGACTGCGGCTTTCTTT. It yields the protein CASSSGTPTAAFF.

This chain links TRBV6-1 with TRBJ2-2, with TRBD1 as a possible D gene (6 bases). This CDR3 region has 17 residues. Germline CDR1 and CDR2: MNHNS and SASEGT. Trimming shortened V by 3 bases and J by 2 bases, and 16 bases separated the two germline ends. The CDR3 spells CASSEGRYRDNTGELFF. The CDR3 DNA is TGTGCCAGCAGTGAGGGTCGTTACAGGGATAACACCGGGGAGCTGTTTTTT.

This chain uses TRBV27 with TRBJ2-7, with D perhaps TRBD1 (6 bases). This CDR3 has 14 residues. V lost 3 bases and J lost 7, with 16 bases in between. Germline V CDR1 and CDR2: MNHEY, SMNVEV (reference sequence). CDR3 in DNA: TGTGCCAGCAGTTTGGTAGGGGGAACGGGAGAGCAGTACTTC. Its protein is CASSLVGGTGEQYF.